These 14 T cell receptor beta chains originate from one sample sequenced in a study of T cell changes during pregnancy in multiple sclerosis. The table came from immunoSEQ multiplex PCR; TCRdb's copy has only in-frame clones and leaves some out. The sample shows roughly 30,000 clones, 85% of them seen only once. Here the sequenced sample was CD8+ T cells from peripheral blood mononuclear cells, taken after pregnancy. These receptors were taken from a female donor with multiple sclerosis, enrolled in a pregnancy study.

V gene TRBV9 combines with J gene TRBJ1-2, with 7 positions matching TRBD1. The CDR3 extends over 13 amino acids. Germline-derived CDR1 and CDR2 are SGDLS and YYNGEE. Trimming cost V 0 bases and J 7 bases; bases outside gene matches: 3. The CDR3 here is CASSVGTGVGYTF. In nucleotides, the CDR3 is TGTGCCAGCAGCGTAGGCACAGGGGTTGGCTACACCTTC.

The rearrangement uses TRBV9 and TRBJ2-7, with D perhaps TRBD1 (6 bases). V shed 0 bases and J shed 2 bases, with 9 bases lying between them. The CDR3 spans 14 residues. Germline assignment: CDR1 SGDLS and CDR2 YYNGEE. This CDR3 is CASSVGGHPYEQYF. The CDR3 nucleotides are TGTGCCAGCAGCGTAGGGGGACACCCCTACGAGCAGTACTTC. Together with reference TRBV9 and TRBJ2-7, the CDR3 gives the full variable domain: DSGVTQTPKHLITATGQRVTLRCSPRSGDLSVYWYQQSLDQGLQFLIQYYNGEERAKGNILERFSAQQFPDLHSELNLSSLELGDSALYFCASSVGGHPYEQYFGPGTRLTVT.

DNA for the CDR3: TGTGCCTGGAGTGTACAGGGTCCCGGGGAGCTGTTTTTT. Translated: CAWSVQGPGELFF. This chain links TRBV30 with TRBJ2-2; D perhaps matches TRBD1 (6 bases). V was clipped by 0 bases and J by 6 bases, with 8 bases between them. The germline gives CDR1 GTSNPN, CDR2 SVGIG (reference sequence). The CDR3 covers 13 residues.

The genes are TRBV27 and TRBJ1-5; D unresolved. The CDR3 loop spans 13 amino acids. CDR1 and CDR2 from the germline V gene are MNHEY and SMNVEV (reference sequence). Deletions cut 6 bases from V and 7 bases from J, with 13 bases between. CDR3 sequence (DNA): TGTGCCAGCAGCCAGTTCAGAGGCCAGCCCCAGCATTTT. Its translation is CASSQFRGQPQHF.

CDR3 bases: TGCGCCAGCAGCCAAGCGGTCCTAAGACTAGGACTAGCGGGGGGCCAAGAGACCCAGTACTTC. Amino acids: CASSQAVLRLGLAGGQETQYF. The genes are TRBV4-1 and TRBJ2-5; 14 bases fit TRBD2. CDR1 and CDR2 from the germline V gene are MGHRA and YSYEKL. V dropped 1 base and J dropped 1; count of bases not matched to a gene: 14. CDR3 length: 21 residues.

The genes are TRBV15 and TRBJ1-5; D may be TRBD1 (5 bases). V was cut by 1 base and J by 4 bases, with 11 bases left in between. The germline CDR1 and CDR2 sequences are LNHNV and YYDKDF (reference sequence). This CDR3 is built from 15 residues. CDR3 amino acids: CATSRGPGTNQPQHF. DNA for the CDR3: TGTGCCACCAGCAGAGGACCAGGGACTAATCAGCCCCAGCATTTT.

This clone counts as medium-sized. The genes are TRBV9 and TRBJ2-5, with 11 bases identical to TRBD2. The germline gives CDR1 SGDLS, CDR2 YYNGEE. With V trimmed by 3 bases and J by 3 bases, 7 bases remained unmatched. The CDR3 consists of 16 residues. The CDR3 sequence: CASSAFSGGAKETQYF. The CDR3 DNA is TGTGCCAGCAGCGCCTTTAGCGGGGGGGCGAAAGAGACCCAGTACTTC.

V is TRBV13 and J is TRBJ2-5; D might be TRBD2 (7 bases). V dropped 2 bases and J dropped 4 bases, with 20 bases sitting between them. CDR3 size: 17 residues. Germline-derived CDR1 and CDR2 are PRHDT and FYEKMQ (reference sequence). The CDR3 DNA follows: TGTGCCAGCAGCTTAAGGCCTCTCGGGGGGCCAGGAGAGACCCAGTACTTC. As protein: CASSLRPLGGPGETQYF.

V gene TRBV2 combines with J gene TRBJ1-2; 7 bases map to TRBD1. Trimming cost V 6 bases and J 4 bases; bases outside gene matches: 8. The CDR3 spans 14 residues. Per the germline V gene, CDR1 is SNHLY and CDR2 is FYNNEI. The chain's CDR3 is CASRPRQGLYGYTF. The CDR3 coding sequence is TGTGCCAGCAGGCCCCGACAGGGTCTCTATGGCTACACCTTC.

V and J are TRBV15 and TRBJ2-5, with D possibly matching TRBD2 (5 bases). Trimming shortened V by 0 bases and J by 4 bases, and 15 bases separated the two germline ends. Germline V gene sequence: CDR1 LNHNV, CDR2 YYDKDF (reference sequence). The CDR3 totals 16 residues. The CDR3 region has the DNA TGTGCCACCAGCAGAGATTGGATGCTTGAGGGAGAGACCCAGTACTTC. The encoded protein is CATSRDWMLEGETQYF. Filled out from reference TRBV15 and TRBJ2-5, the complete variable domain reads DAMVIQNPRYQVTQFGKPVTLSCSQTLNHNVMYWYQQKSSQAPKLLFHYYDKDFNNEADTPDNFQSRRPNTSFCFLDIRSPGLGDTAMYLCATSRDWMLEGETQYFGPGTRLLVL.

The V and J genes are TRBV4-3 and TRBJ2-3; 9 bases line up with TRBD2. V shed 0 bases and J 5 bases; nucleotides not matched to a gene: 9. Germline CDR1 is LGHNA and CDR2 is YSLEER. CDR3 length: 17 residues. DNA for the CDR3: TGCGCCAGCAGCCAAGAACGAGCGGGGGGTCTCGGAGATACGCAGTATTTT. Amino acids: CASSQERAGGLGDTQYF.

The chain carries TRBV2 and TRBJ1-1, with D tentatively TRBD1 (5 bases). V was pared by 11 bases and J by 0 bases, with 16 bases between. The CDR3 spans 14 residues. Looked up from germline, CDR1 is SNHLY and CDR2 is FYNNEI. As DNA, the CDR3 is TGTGCCGGCCCTCCGGAGGGGATGAACACTGAAGCTTTCTTT. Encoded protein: CAGPPEGMNTEAFF. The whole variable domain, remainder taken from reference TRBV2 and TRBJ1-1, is EPEVTQTPSHQVTQMGQEVILRCVPISNHLYFYWYRQILGQKVEFLVSFYNNEISEKSEIFDDQFSVERPDGSNFTLKIRSTKLEDSAMYFCAGPPEGMNTEAFFGQGTRLTVV.

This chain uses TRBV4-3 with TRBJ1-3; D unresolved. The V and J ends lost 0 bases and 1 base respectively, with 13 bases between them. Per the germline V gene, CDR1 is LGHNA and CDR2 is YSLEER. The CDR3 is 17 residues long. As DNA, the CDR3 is TGCGCCAGCAGCCAAGATACGCTATCTTTATCTGGAAACACCATATATTTT. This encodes CASSQDTLSLSGNTIYF.

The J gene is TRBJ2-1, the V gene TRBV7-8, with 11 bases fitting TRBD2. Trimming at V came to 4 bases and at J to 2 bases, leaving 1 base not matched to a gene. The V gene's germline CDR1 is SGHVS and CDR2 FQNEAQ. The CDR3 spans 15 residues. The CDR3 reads CASSSSGGPYNEQFF. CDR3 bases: TGTGCCAGCAGCTCTAGCGGGGGGCCCTACAATGAGCAGTTCTTC.